This T cell receptor beta chain was recovered during a study of blood T cell repertoires in COVID-19 (dated by TCRdb to 2018 to 2020). For the study in its entirety: Samples from collaborators originated in the United States, Italy and Spain and spanned both the acute and convalescent phases of COVID-19. The prospective study material was composed of cDNA or gDNA derived from T cells, B-cell-depleted T cells, or PBMCs. The dataset comprised deeply sampled blood TCRbeta repertoires from subjects exposed to, actively infected with, or recovered from COVID-19. The repertoires were made available in a free public database intended to serve as a resource for research on the immune response to SARS-CoV-2. Samples were obtained from the ongoing ImmuneRACE study (first 160 participants) and from over 1,000 subjects provided by 6 global collaborators. The sample metadata nearly always contained a de-identified subject ID, COVID-19 status, age in years and sex. Where available, HLA class I and class II types were taken from metadata supplied by the sample provider and were not determined by assay-based typing. The research as a whole found: Clinical and demographic metadata were provided uncurated, with the amount varying by source and participant.

In the case of this clone: The clone's antigen remains unknown. Per-base qualities were not stored, and no clone one base away is much larger.

Each collaborating institution followed its own protocols to collect whole blood in K2EDTA tubes. For TCRbeta analysis, collaborator samples were shipped as frozen whole blood, as isolated PBMCs, or as DNA extracted from either sample type. Germline trimming amounts to 7 bases on V and 8 bases on J, with 8 as the count of junction bases outside the gene matches. Taken from the germline V gene (reference sequence), the CDR1 and CDR2 loops are LNHDA and SQIVND. The CDR3 holds 14 amino acids from the cysteine to the phenylalanine. The retained sequence is limited to the CDR3, 42 bases, with the frame set at the first base. The immunoSEQ Assay, a bias-controlled multiplex PCR, was used to amplify TCRbeta CDR3 regions from genomic DNA. Processing in the source paper ran as follows. Within the assay, amplification of reference gene primers was used to estimate how many nucleated cells each sample contained. Sequence reads were collapsed and filtered to measure the absolute abundance of every unique TCRbeta CDR3 rearrangement. Productive Simpson clonality was computed per sample as the square root of Simpson's diversity index over productive rearrangements. TCRdb obtained this table from immuneACCESS and retained in-frame rearrangements with V and J assigned. These tables miss some clones; where compared with another copy, unresolved V genes account for less than half of the shortfall, and the remainder is unexplained. Clone size and V and J calls were adopted from that table, with D and trimming inferred from the DNA. Within this sample are approximately 110,000 clones, with 85% of them counted one time only. The top ten clones comprise roughly an eighth of the sample.

The sequence was obtained from a human donor in a cohort sampled during active COVID-19. The sequence joins TRBV19 to TRBJ2-4; a stretch of 10 junction bases matches TRBD2. The specimen was peripheral blood. The sequenced DNA: TGTGCCAGTACCCCGGGGACTAGCGCTGACATTCAGTACTTC. Translated, it gives CASTPGTSADIQYF.